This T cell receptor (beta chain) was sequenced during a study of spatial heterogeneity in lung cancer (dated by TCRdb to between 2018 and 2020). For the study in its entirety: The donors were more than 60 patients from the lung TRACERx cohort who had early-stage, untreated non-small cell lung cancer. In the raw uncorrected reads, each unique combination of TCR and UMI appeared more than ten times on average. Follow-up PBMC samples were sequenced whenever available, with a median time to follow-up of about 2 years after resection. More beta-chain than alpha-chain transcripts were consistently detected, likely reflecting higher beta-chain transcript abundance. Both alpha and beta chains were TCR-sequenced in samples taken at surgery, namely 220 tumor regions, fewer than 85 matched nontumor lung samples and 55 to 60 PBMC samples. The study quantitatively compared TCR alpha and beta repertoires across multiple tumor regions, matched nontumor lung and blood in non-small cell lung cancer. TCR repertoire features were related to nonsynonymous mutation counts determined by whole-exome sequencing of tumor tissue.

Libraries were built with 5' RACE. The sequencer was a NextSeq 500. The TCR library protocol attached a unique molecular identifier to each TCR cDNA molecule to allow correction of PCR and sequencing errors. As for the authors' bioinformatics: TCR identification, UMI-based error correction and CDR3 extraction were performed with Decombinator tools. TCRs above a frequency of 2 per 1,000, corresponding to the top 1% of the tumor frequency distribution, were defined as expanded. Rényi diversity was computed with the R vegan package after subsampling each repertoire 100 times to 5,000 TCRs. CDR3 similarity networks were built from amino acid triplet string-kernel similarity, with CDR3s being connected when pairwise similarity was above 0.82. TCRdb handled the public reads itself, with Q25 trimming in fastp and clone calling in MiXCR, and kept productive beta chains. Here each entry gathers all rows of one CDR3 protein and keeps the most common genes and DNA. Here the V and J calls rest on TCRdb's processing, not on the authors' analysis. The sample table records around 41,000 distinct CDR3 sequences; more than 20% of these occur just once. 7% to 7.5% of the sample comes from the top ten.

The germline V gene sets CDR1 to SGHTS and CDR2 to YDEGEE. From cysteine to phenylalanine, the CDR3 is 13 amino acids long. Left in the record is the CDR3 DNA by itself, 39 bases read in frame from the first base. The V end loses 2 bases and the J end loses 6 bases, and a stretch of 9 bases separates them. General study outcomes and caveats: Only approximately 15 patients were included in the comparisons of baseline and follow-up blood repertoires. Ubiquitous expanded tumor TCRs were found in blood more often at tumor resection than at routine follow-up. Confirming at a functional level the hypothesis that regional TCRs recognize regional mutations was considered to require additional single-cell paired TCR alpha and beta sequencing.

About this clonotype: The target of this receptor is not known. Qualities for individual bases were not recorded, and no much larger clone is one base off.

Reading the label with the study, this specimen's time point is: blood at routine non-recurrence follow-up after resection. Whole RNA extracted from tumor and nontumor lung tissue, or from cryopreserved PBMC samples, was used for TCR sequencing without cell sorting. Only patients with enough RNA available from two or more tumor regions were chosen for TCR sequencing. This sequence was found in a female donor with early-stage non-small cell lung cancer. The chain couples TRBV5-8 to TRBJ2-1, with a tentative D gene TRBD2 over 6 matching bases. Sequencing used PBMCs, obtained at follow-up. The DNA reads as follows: TGTGCCAGCAGCTTCGGGAGAAGCAATGAGCAGTTCTTC. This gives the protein CASSFGRSNEQFF. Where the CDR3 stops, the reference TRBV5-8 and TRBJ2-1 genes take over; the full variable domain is EAGVTQSPTHLIKTRGQQATLRCSPISGHTSVYWYQQALGLGLQFLLWYDEGEERNRGNFPPRFSGRQFPNYSSELNVNALELEDSALYLCASSFGRSNEQFFGPGTRLTVL.